Only a few counts were recorded for the clone carrying this T cell receptor beta chain. As yet, its antigen is unknown. TCRdb analysed the PCR reads with MiXCR anew, one entry per CDR3 protein. The sample yields around 480,000 distinct CDR3 sequences, about 22% seen once. The data originate from a study of molecular identifiers for immune sequencing clone quantification. Germline V gene data show CDR1 as MNHEY and CDR2 as SVGEGT. With V trimmed by 2 bases and J by 5 bases, 11 bases remained unmatched. The CDR3 consists of 16 residues. Whole-study findings and limits: Jurkat TCR RNA that was spiked in from one cell was reportedly detectable among one million naive cells.

The sequenced sample consisted of naive CD8+ T cells from blood, with Jurkat cell RNA spiked in. Subset given: FACS-sorted CD8+CD4-CCR7+CD45RA+ naive T cells. This TCR came from a human donor in good health. Some libraries in this study had Jurkat cell RNA spiked in. The chain links TRBV6-2 or TRBV6-3 to TRBJ2-5; 7 bases line up with TRBD2. The CDR3, as DNA: TGTGCCAGCAGTTACGGGTTGGCGGGAGTAGATGAGACCCAGTACTTC. Translating gives CASSYGLAGVDETQYF.